Below, 32 T cell receptor beta chains from the same sample are listed, as sequenced in a study of CD8+CD57+ T cells in acquired aplastic anemia. Genomic DNA templated the TCR beta VDJ and CDR3 profiling. TCRdb independently ran MiXCR on the reads; one entry per CDR3 protein. The sample has approximately 470,000 distinct CDR3 sequences, around 30% seen once. Whoever was chosen for sequencing had shown CD8+CD57+ cell expansion by flow cytometry. The sequencing sample was made of sorted CD4+, CD8+, or CD8+CD57+ T cells (not recorded which) from PBMCs. These receptors originate from a human donor with aplastic anemia.

The V call is TRBV6-5, the J call TRBJ2-7; the D gene is possibly TRBD1 (5 bases). The CDR3 is 15 amino acids. Per germline, CDR1 MNHEY and CDR2 SVGAGI. Trimming left V 2 bases short and J 2 bases short, with 13 bases between. Here the CDR3 reads CASSYTGSRTYEQYF. The CDR3 DNA reads as TGTGCCAGCAGTTACACAGGCAGCAGGACCTACGAGCAGTACTTC.

This clonotype was counted at least ten times. This chain joins TRBV20-1 and TRBJ1-5, with D unclear. V lost 0 bases, J lost 0 bases, and 12 bases lay in between. Germline V gene sequence: CDR1 DFQATT, CDR2 SNEGSKA (reference sequence). The CDR3 totals 16 residues. The CDR3 nucleotides read TGCAGTGCTAGAGATAGTCCGGGAGGTAGCAATCAGCCCCAGCATTTT. It specifies CSARDSPGGSNQPQHF.

In its sample, this clonotype was seen many times. The genes are TRBV7-2 and TRBJ2-7; 9 bases are shared with TRBD1. The CDR3 runs to 14 residues. V dropped 3 bases and J dropped 3; count of bases not matched to a gene: 3. CDR1 and CDR2 from the germline V gene are SGHTA and FQGNSA. CDR3 sequence (DNA): TGTGCCAGCAGCTTCGGGACAGGGCACTACGAGCAGTACTTC. Translated: CASSFGTGHYEQYF.

This clonotype was recorded a few times. The chain is built from TRBV6-1 and TRBJ2-5, with D unresolved. Germline lookup yields CDR1 MNHNS and CDR2 SASEGT. The CDR3 is 16 residues long. The V end lost 2 bases, the J end lost 7 bases, and 20 bases lay between the germline ends. The CDR3 loop is CASSERVGNQDRTQYF. The CDR3 coding sequence is TGTGCCAGCAGTGAACGTGTGGGGAACCAAGATCGGACCCAGTACTTC.

This clonotype appeared many times. The chain is built from TRBV5-1 and TRBJ1-1, with 7 bases matching TRBD1. Trimming at V came to 4 bases and at J to 3 bases, leaving 6 bases not matched to a gene. CDR1 SGHRS and CDR2 YFSETQ come from the germline V gene. The CDR3 runs to 14 residues. The CDR3 DNA reads as TGCGCCAGCAGCGGGGTGACAGGGCACACTGAAGCTTTCTTT. Amino acid sequence: CASSGVTGHTEAFF.

The chain uses TRBV20-1 and TRBJ2-7, with D perhaps matching TRBD1 (6 bases). Trimming took 3 bases from V and 1 from J, leaving 16 bases between them. The CDR3 loop spans 15 amino acids. Germline V CDR1 and CDR2: DFQATT, SNEGSKA (reference sequence). The DNA for the CDR3 is TGCAGTGCTAGTGGGCCTCGAGGGGGATCCTACGAGCAGTACTTC. Encoded protein: CSASGPRGGSYEQYF.

V is TRBV29-1 and J is TRBJ1-4, with 8 bases that match TRBD1. This CDR3 is built from 15 residues. Trimming removed 3 bases from V and 5 bases from J; junction bases left unmatched: 8. Germline assignment: CDR1 SQVTM and CDR2 ANQGSEA. CDR3 nucleotide sequence: TGCAGCGTTGAGAGGGGGACAGGTGGGAATGAAAAACTGTTTTTT. As protein: CSVERGTGGNEKLFF.

The J gene is TRBJ2-3, the V gene TRBV20-1, with 7 bases aligning to TRBD2. With V trimmed by 0 bases and J by 1 base, 7 bases remained unmatched. CDR3 length equals 16 residues. The germline CDR1 and CDR2 sequences are DFQATT and SNEGSKA (reference sequence). CDR3 sequence (DNA): TGCAGTGCTAGAGATCTAGCGGTTCTCGGCACAGATACGCAGTATTTT. Translated: CSARDLAVLGTDTQYF.

This clonotype was counted at least ten times. This chain uses TRBV19 with TRBJ1-2, with D unresolved. With 5 bases removed from V and 8 bases from J, the gap between germline ends came to 12 bases. CDR1 and CDR2 (germline): LNHDA, SQIVND (reference sequence). This CDR3 comprises 12 residues. The CDR3 loop reads CASSQVQVGYTF. The CDR3 nucleotides read TGTGCCAGTAGTCAAGTCCAAGTCGGCTACACCTTC.

This clonotype has just a few counts. V is TRBV6-1 and J is TRBJ1-1; a weak D match, TRBD1 (5 bases). The CDR3 spans 14 residues. The germline V and J ends were trimmed by 7 bases and 4 bases, with 16 bases remaining between them. Looked up from germline, CDR1 is MNHNS and CDR2 is SASEGT. CDR3 loop: CASILSGGITEAFF. The CDR3 nucleotides read TGTGCCAGCATTCTCTCCGGGGGAATCACTGAAGCTTTCTTT.

This clonotype has ten or more counts. The rearrangement joins TRBV2 to TRBJ1-2, with D possibly TRBD1 on 5 matching bases. CDR1 is SNHLY and CDR2 is FYNNEI in the germline V gene. Trimming cost V 7 bases and J 6 bases, with 18 bases left between them. The CDR3 is made up of 14 amino acids. The CDR3 region is CASTGQPDGDGYTF. The CDR3, as DNA: TGTGCCAGCACCGGACAACCCGACGGGGATGGCTACACCTTC.

The chain has TRBV20-1 and TRBJ2-1, with 10 nucleotides matching TRBD2. The CDR3 totals 15 residues. Germline assignment: CDR1 DFQATT and CDR2 SNEGSKA (reference sequence). The V segment lost 3 bases and the J segment 8 bases; nucleotides outside the gene matches: 10. The CDR3 region is CSASGSLAGVYEQFF. The CDR3, as DNA: TGCAGTGCTAGTGGTTCGCTAGCGGGGGTTTATGAGCAGTTCTTC.

V and J are TRBV19 and TRBJ2-4; D perhaps matches TRBD2 (6 bases). The CDR3 sequence is 16 residues long. Trimming took off 3 bases at V and 3 bases at J, with 15 bases between the two ends. Germline V lookup: CDR1 LNHDA, CDR2 SQIVND (reference sequence). The CDR3 is CASSIPPMTSKNIQYF. Here the CDR3 DNA reads TGTGCCAGTAGTATCCCACCCATGACTAGCAAAAACATTCAGTACTTC. The complete variable domain, with remaining parts taken from reference TRBV19 and TRBJ2-4, reads DGGITQSPKYLFRKEGQNVTLSCEQNLNHDAMYWYRQDPGQGLRLIYYSQIVNDFQKGDIAEGYSVSREKKESFPLTVTSAQKNPTAFYLCASSIPPMTSKNIQYFGAGTRLSVL.

With regard to this clonotype: A single base separates this from a much larger clone, so it may be a read error. The CDR3 DNA reads as TGTGCCAGCAGCCAAGAATTGGGTGGCAATTCACCCCTCCGCTTT. Amino acid sequence: CASSQELGGNSPLRF. The V call is TRBV14, the J call TRBJ1-6; no definite D call. CDR1 SGHDN and CDR2 FVKESK come from the germline V gene. The CDR3 extends over 15 amino acids.

This clonotype came up a few times. One junction end does not reproduce the germline sequence, and a read error may be involved. CDR3 DNA: TGTGCCAGCAGCTCCGGTGCTGAAGCTTTCTTT. It is translated as CASSSGAEAFF. The chain combines TRBV15 with TRBJ1-1, with no clear D. There are 11 residues in the CDR3. Germline loops: CDR1 LNHNV, CDR2 YYDKDF (reference sequence).

DNA of the CDR3: TGCAGTGCTAGGCTCCGGGACAGTGCCTCTTTCTATGGCTACACCTTC. It encodes CSARLRDSASFYGYTF. The chain has TRBV20-1 and TRBJ1-2; 7 bases align to TRBD1. With 3 bases clipped from V and 4 bases from J, the junction kept 14 bases outside the gene matches. Germline CDR1 reads DFQATT; CDR2 reads SNEGSKA (reference sequence). The CDR3 is made up of 16 amino acids.

V and J are TRBV6-5 and TRBJ1-2, with a tentative D call TRBD1 (5 bases). Between the trimmed V and J ends, which lost 5 bases and 8 bases, there was a span of 15 bases. The CDR3 totals 13 residues. Germline V lookup: CDR1 MNHEY, CDR2 SVGAGI. The CDR3 sequence: CASSHPGRGGYTF. The CDR3 nucleotides are TGTGCCAGCAGTCACCCGGGACGCGGCGGCTACACCTTC.

This clonotype was counted only a few times. A much larger clone differs from this one at a single base, so this may be a read error. The chain has TRBV9 and TRBJ2-7; maybe TRBD2 (5 bases). Germline V gene lookup returns CDR1 SGDLS and CDR2 YYNGEE. This CDR3 has 14 residues. The CDR3 bases are TGTGCCAGCAGCGTAGGTCAGCGGACCTACGAGCGGTACTTC. It is translated as CASSVGQRTYERYF.

The sample holds a few counts of this clonotype. V gene TRBV12-3 or TRBV12-4 combines with J gene TRBJ1-6, with D tentatively TRBD1 (5 bases). Trimming took off 2 bases at V and 2 bases at J, with 19 bases between the two ends. This CDR3 is 19 amino acids long. The CDR3 sequence: CASSLLGFRETPYNSPLHF. CDR3 coding DNA: TGTGCCAGCAGTTTACTTGGATTCAGGGAAACGCCCTATAATTCACCCCTCCACTTT.

This clonotype was counted at least ten times. This rearrangement joins TRBV6-1 to TRBJ1-2, with unresolved D. V was shortened by 7 bases and J by 0 bases, with 12 bases between the two germline ends. The length of the CDR3 is 14 residues. Looked up from germline, CDR1 is MNHNS and CDR2 is SASEGT. Here the CDR3 reads CASNPGEANYGYTF. CDR3 bases: TGTGCCAGCAATCCAGGTGAAGCTAACTATGGCTACACCTTC.

This clonotype has at least ten counts. The chain has TRBV6-5 and TRBJ2-7; D not certain. Per germline, CDR1 MNHEY and CDR2 SVGAGI. The CDR3 extends over 11 amino acids. The V and J ends lost 6 bases and 6 bases respectively, with 9 bases between them. CDR3 in amino acids: CASRQVGEQYF. CDR3 in DNA: TGTGCCAGCAGGCAGGTGGGCGAGCAGTACTTC.

The V call is TRBV5-1, the J call TRBJ2-3; D remains ambiguous. The CDR3 covers 14 residues. Trimming cost V 0 bases and J 2 bases, with 7 bases left between them. The germline gives CDR1 SGHRS, CDR2 YFSETQ. The CDR3 DNA reads TGCGCCAGCAGCTTGGGGGCCCTCACAGATACGCAGTATTTT. This codes for CASSLGALTDTQYF.

This rearrangement joins TRBV12-3 or TRBV12-4 to TRBJ1-1; 9 nucleotides line up with TRBD1. The J segment lost 1 base and the V segment lost 5 bases, leaving 8 bases of the junction unmatched. This CDR3 is 16 amino acids long. The chain's CDR3 is CASSPLAGQGNTEAFF. Written as DNA, the CDR3 is TGTGCCAGCAGTCCCCTGGCGGGACAGGGGAACACTGAAGCTTTCTTT.

This clonotype was observed many times. The chain has TRBV12-5 and TRBJ1-6; D is undetermined. The germline V and J ends were trimmed by 5 bases and 10 bases, with 12 bases remaining between them. Germline CDR1 reads LGHNT; CDR2 reads FRNRAP. This CDR3 contains 13 residues. The CDR3 loop reads CASGPDGYSPLHF. CDR3 bases: TGTGCTAGTGGTCCCGATGGGTACTCACCCCTCCACTTT.

This rearrangement joins TRBV11-1 to TRBJ2-1, with 7 bases identical to TRBD1. V was pared by 3 bases and J by 4 bases, with 6 bases of the junction left unmatched. Germline V gene sequence: CDR1 SGHAT, CDR2 FQDESV (reference sequence). There are 15 residues in the CDR3. DNA for the CDR3: TGTGCCAGCAGCTTCCGACAGGGTAGTTACAATGAGCAGTTCTTC. Translated, it gives CASSFRQGSYNEQFF.

The J gene is TRBJ1-2, the V gene TRBV4-2; 8 bases agree with TRBD1. CDR1 is LGHNA and CDR2 is YNFKEQ in the germline V gene. This CDR3 contains 15 residues. Trimming at V came to 11 bases and at J to 8 bases, leaving 19 bases not matched to a gene. The CDR3 sequence is CAWGTGPSSGTGYTF. CDR3 nucleotide sequence: TGTGCCTGGGGGACAGGACCATCCTCAGGGACCGGCTACACCTTC.

This sequence joins TRBV20-1 and TRBJ2-3; TRBD2 matches at 7 bases. Trimming cost V 3 bases and J 0 bases; bases outside gene matches: 6. Germline lookup yields CDR1 DFQATT and CDR2 SNEGSKA (reference sequence). This CDR3 has 15 residues. CDR3 DNA sequence: TGCAGTGCTAGCGGGAGGCTTCCAAGCACAGATACGCAGTATTTT. Translation: CSASGRLPSTDTQYF.

This clonotype came up a few times. The chain uses TRBV7-8 and TRBJ2-7; no firm D call. The V end lost 10 bases, the J end lost 6 bases, and 19 bases lay between the germline ends. Germline lookup yields CDR1 SGHVS and CDR2 FQNEAQ. The CDR3 loop spans 13 amino acids. CDR3 in DNA: TGTGCCACTTCGGACCCCCCTTATTTCGAGCAGTACTTC. Translation: CATSDPPYFEQYF.

This clonotype was recorded at least ten times. CDR3 sequence (DNA): TGTGCCAGCAGCTTCGGGATAGCGGGCTCCTACGAGCAGTACTTC. Amino acid sequence: CASSFGIAGSYEQYF. V gene TRBV7-9 combines with J gene TRBJ2-7; 7 nucleotides agree with TRBD2. Germline-derived CDR1 and CDR2 are SEHNR and FQNEAQ (reference sequence). The CDR3 length is 15 residues. V lost 3 bases to trimming and J lost 0 bases; unmatched junction nucleotides: 5.

The table lists this clonotype with a few counts. The chain employs TRBV10-1 and TRBJ1-2; 10 positions agree with TRBD1. This CDR3 contains 13 residues. The J segment lost 6 bases and the V segment lost 3 bases, leaving 1 base of the junction unmatched. Per the germline V gene, CDR1 is WNHNN and CDR2 is SYGVQD (reference sequence). The CDR3 DNA sequence: TGCGCCAGCAGTGAAGGGACAGGGGATGGCTACACCTTC. Encoded protein: CASSEGTGDGYTF.

This clonotype was recorded a few times. This sequence joins TRBV5-6 and TRBJ1-4; D gene unclear. V dropped 0 bases and J dropped 0 bases, with 9 bases sitting between them. CDR3 length equals 16 residues. CDR1 SGHDT and CDR2 YYEEEE come from the germline V gene. The CDR3 DNA reads TGTGCCAGCAGCTTGGACAGATCCGCAACTAATGAAAAACTGTTTTTT. It yields the protein CASSLDRSATNEKLFF.

This clonotype was counted many times. The chain joins TRBV24-1 to TRBJ2-3; TRBD2 matches at 12 bases. Germline V lookup: CDR1 KGHDR, CDR2 SFDVKD. The J segment lost 6 bases and the V segment lost 6 bases, leaving 3 bases of the junction unmatched. This CDR3 is built from 14 residues. CDR3 DNA: TGTGCCACCAGTCAGCTAGCGGGGGGGGATACGCAGTATTTT. Translating it yields CATSQLAGGDTQYF.